What follows are 30 T cell receptor beta chains derived from one specimen sequenced in a study of T cell repertoires in cytomegalovirus infection. TCRdb passed the reads through MiXCR, listing each CDR3 protein once. This repertoire shows 450,000 to 600,000 distinct CDR3 sequences, about 42% found once; its top ten account for around 44%. These TCRs' antigens remain unknown. The sequencing here drew on cultured PBMCs, taken from culture after CMV antigen stimulation. These receptors originate from a human donor in good health (CMV status not recorded). Some clones in this sample may be carry-over from other donors' samples.

This clonotype has ten or more counts. The rearrangement uses TRBV7-2 and TRBJ2-7; 8 positions agree with TRBD2. CDR1 and CDR2 from the germline V gene are SGHTA and FQGNSA. Unmatched junction bases numbered 3, after V lost 2 bases and J lost 0 bases. This CDR3 contains 15 residues. CDR3 nucleotides: TGTGCCAGCAGCTTACGCGGGGGGCCCTCCTACGAGCAGTACTTC. Translated: CASSLRGGPSYEQYF.

This chain uses TRBV11-2 with TRBJ2-5; TRBD2 matches at 7 bases. In germline, CDR1 is SGHAT, CDR2 FQNNGV. The CDR3 covers 15 residues. V lost 6 bases, J lost 2 bases, and 9 bases stayed unmatched. CDR3 loop: CASRRGGAGQETQYF. The CDR3 DNA follows: TGTGCCAGCAGGCGGGGAGGGGCGGGACAAGAGACCCAGTACTTC.

The chain uses TRBV7-2 and TRBJ2-2; no clear D. Trimming took 0 bases from V and 1 from J, leaving 9 bases between them. The CDR3 is made up of 16 amino acids. In germline, CDR1 is SGHTA, CDR2 FQGNSA. The CDR3 coding sequence is TGTGCCAGCAGCTTAGCCAGGCCACAGAACACCGGGGAGCTGTTTTTT. It codes for CASSLARPQNTGELFF.

The V call is TRBV10-3, the J call TRBJ2-4; D unresolved. This CDR3 has 12 amino acids. The V gene lost 6 bases and the J gene lost 5 bases, with 8 bases spanning the gap. Germline CDR1 reads ENHRY; CDR2 reads SYGVKD. The CDR3 coding sequence is TGTGCCATCAGGGCGGACGAAAACATTCAGTACTTC. It yields the protein CAIRADENIQYF.

This clonotype appeared a few times. The chain has TRBV5-4 and TRBJ1-2, with 9 bases matching TRBD1. The V segment lost 5 bases and the J segment 6 bases; nucleotides outside the gene matches: 8. The germline V gene encodes CDR1 SGHNT and CDR2 YYREEE (reference sequence). The CDR3 runs to 14 residues. Here the CDR3 reads CASRRGQGGDGYTF. For the CDR3, the DNA is TGTGCCAGCAGGCGGGGACAGGGAGGAGATGGCTACACCTTC.

The chain combines TRBV11-2 with TRBJ2-1, with D perhaps matching TRBD1 (6 bases). Germline CDR1 is SGHAT and CDR2 is FQNNGV. CDR3 size: 14 residues. V lost 5 bases, J lost 5 bases, and 13 bases lay in between. Written as DNA, the CDR3 is TGTGCCAGCAGCCTCAGGGGTAGGGACAATGAGCAGTTCTTC. Amino acids: CASSLRGRDNEQFF.

The chain recombines TRBV28 with TRBJ2-5; the match to TRBD1 covers 7 bases. CDR1 MDHEN and CDR2 SYDVKM come from the germline V gene. Germline trimming cut 3 bases from V and 5 bases from J; bases unmatched to any gene: 9. CDR3 length equals 15 residues. CDR3 DNA sequence: TGTGCCAGCAGTTTGATTGCAGGGGGATCGGAGACCCAGTACTTC. Its translation: CASSLIAGGSETQYF.

This clonotype was recorded a few times. The chain joins TRBV6-2 or TRBV6-3 to TRBJ1-1; 7 bases agree with TRBD1. CDR1 is MNHEY and CDR2 is SVGEGT in the germline V gene. The CDR3 spans 15 residues. V lost 2 bases to trimming and J lost 0 bases; unmatched junction nucleotides: 3. The CDR3 region is CASSYVQGVNTEAFF. DNA for the CDR3: TGTGCCAGCAGTTACGTGCAGGGGGTGAACACTGAAGCTTTCTTT.

The chain carries TRBV11-2 and TRBJ2-1; 8 bases align to TRBD2. The CDR3 spans 14 residues. The trim removed 4 bases at V and 4 bases at J, leaving 3 bases unmatched. Germline V gives CDR1 SGHAT, CDR2 FQNNGV. The CDR3: CASSSQRGYNEQFF. The CDR3 coding sequence is TGTGCCAGCAGCTCCCAGCGGGGGTACAATGAGCAGTTCTTC.

The chain uses TRBV5-1 and TRBJ2-7; 9 nucleotides match TRBD1. There are 15 residues in the CDR3. The trim removed 2 bases at V and 2 bases at J, leaving 5 bases unmatched. Looked up from germline, CDR1 is SGHRS and CDR2 is YFSETQ. CDR3 sequence: CASSFLGQGPYEQYF. The CDR3 DNA is TGCGCCAGCAGCTTTCTGGGACAGGGACCCTACGAGCAGTACTTC. Variable domain in full (rest from reference TRBV5-1 and TRBJ2-7): KAGVTQTPRYLIKTRGQQVTLSCSPISGHRSVSWYQQTPGQGLQFLFEYFSETQRNKGNFPGRFSGRQFSNSRSEMNVSTLELGDSALYLCASSFLGQGPYEQYFGPGTRLTVT.

CDR3 DNA sequence: TGCAGTGCCGGGACCTACACAGATACGCAGTATTTT. It encodes CSAGTYTDTQYF. V and J are TRBV20-1 and TRBJ2-3; D is possibly TRBD1 or TRBD2 (5 bases each). This CDR3 has 12 amino acids. Germline CDR1 and CDR2: DFQATT and SNEGSKA (reference sequence). Trimming pared 6 bases from V and 2 bases from J, leaving 9 bases between.

This clonotype was recorded only once. The chain recombines TRBV20-1 with TRBJ2-1, with D perhaps being TRBD1 or TRBD2 (5 bases each). Trimming left V 5 bases short and J 6 bases short, with 11 bases between. The CDR3 loop spans 12 amino acids. Germline V gene data show CDR1 as DFQATT and CDR2 as SNEGSKA (reference sequence). The CDR3 sequence: CSAARGGNEQFF. The CDR3 nucleotides are TGCAGTGCTGCCCGGGGCGGCAATGAGCAGTTCTTC.

There are a few counts of this clonotype. The V and J genes are TRBV6-1 and TRBJ2-1; D uncertain. The germline V and J ends were trimmed by 2 bases and 2 bases, with 16 bases remaining between them. CDR1 is MNHNS and CDR2 is SASEGT in the germline V gene. The CDR3 has 17 residues. Here the CDR3 reads CASSETALGFAYNEQFF. In DNA, the CDR3 is TGTGCCAGCAGTGAAACAGCTCTTGGTTTTGCCTACAATGAGCAGTTCTTC.

The CDR3 is CASSGFTGGADTQYF. For the CDR3, the DNA is TGTGCCAGCAGCGGATTTACAGGGGGAGCAGATACGCAGTATTTT. This chain connects TRBV9 to TRBJ2-3; 8 bases map to TRBD1. The V gene end was trimmed by 3 bases and the J gene end by 4 bases; junction bases not matched to a gene: 7. The CDR3 has 15 amino acids. The V gene's germline CDR1 is SGDLS and CDR2 YYNGEE.

The CDR3 sequence: CASSSIPRGGEQYF. In DNA form, the CDR3 reads TGTGCCAGTAGCTCCATCCCGAGGGGCGGGGAGCAGTACTTC. The rearrangement joins TRBV19 to TRBJ2-7; D possibly matches TRBD1 or TRBD2 (5 bases each). The CDR3 consists of 14 residues. V lost 6 bases and J 7 bases, leaving 19 bases between the germline ends. CDR1 is LNHDA and CDR2 is SQIVND in the germline V gene (reference sequence).

The chain joins TRBV4-3 to TRBJ2-7; D gene uncertain. Per germline, CDR1 LGHNA and CDR2 YSLEER. The CDR3 sequence is 14 residues long. Trimming pared 1 base from V and 6 bases from J, leaving 13 bases between. CDR3 nucleotide sequence: TGCGCCAGCAGCCAAGGGGTGACTGCTCGCGAGCAGTACTTC. The encoded protein is CASSQGVTAREQYF.

This clonotype was seen only a few times. The V and J genes are TRBV4-1 and TRBJ1-5; no clear D. Germline CDR1 and CDR2: MGHRA and YSYEKL. Deletions cut 0 bases from V and 9 bases from J, with 9 bases between. The CDR3 length is 13 residues. The DNA of the CDR3 is TGCGCCAGCAGCCAAGATCTCGCGTGGCCCCAGCATTTT. Amino acids: CASSQDLAWPQHF.

V usage is TRBV5-6 and J usage is TRBJ2-5; D remains unclear. The CDR3 is made up of 13 amino acids. The V and J ends lost 0 bases and 5 bases respectively, with 8 bases between them. Germline CDR1 reads SGHDT; CDR2 reads YYEEEE. CDR3 DNA: TGTGCCAGCAGCTTGGGATTGTGGGAGACCCAGTACTTC. Amino acid sequence: CASSLGLWETQYF.

Only a few counts were recorded for this clonotype. The rearrangement joins TRBV7-9 to TRBJ2-3; 9 bases line up with TRBD2. The V gene's germline CDR1 is SEHNR and CDR2 FQNEAQ (reference sequence). The V gene end was trimmed by 1 base and the J gene end by 5 bases; junction bases not matched to a gene: 4. This CDR3 has 15 residues. The CDR3 region is CASSLGSGGKDTQYF. CDR3 coding DNA: TGTGCCAGCAGCTTAGGTAGCGGGGGCAAAGATACGCAGTATTTT.

J is TRBJ2-4 and V is TRBV7-9; D gene unclear. Germline CDR1 SEHNR, CDR2 FQNEAQ (reference sequence). Trimming removed 3 bases from V and 8 bases from J, with 8 bases in between. The CDR3 consists of 12 residues. The DNA of the CDR3 is TGTGCCAGCAGCTTGAACGCAGACATTCAGTACTTC. It codes for CASSLNADIQYF.

The chain couples TRBV7-2 to TRBJ2-2; 8 positions agree with TRBD2. This CDR3 spans 18 amino acids. V shed 6 bases, J shed 7 bases, and the junction held 19 bases outside the gene matches. CDR1 is SGHTA, CDR2 FQGNSA, per germline. CDR3 in amino acids: CASRPPLQAGVEVGELFF. The CDR3, as DNA: TGTGCCAGCAGACCGCCCCTCCAAGCGGGAGTGGAGGTCGGGGAGCTGTTTTTT.

This clonotype was observed many times. V gene TRBV7-2 combines with J gene TRBJ2-1; 10 positions agree with TRBD2. The CDR3 loop spans 15 amino acids. V was clipped by 4 bases and J by 3 bases; unmatched bases: 3. Germline CDR1 is SGHTA and CDR2 is FQGNSA. The CDR3 sequence is CASSSRLAGYNEQFF. The CDR3 coding sequence is TGTGCCAGCAGCTCAAGACTAGCGGGCTACAATGAGCAGTTCTTC. The full variable domain, completed using reference TRBV7-2 and TRBJ2-1, is GAGVSQSPSNKVTEKGKDVELRCDPISGHTALYWYRQSLGQGLEFLIYFQGNSAPDKSGLPSDRFSAERTGGSVSTLTIQRTQQEDSAVYLCASSSRLAGYNEQFFGPGTRLTVL.

The rearrangement links TRBV20-1 to TRBJ2-3; 7 bases are shared with TRBD1. This CDR3 has 13 residues. Germline assignment: CDR1 DFQATT and CDR2 SNEGSKA (reference sequence). CDR3 in DNA: TGCAGCCTACGACAGGGTCCGAGGGATACGCAGTATTTT. Translation gives CSLRQGPRDTQYF.

The chain has TRBV7-8 and TRBJ2-1, with 15 nucleotides matching TRBD2. The CDR3 runs to 17 residues. Trimming removed 3 bases from V and 8 bases from J; junction bases left unmatched: 8. Germline values: CDR1 SGHVS, CDR2 FQNEAQ. CDR3 nucleotides: TGTGCCAGCAGCTTGGCCGGGACTAGCGGGAGGAGGGATGAGCAGTTCTTC. Its protein product is CASSLAGTSGRRDEQFF.

The chain carries TRBV7-2 and TRBJ2-7, with TRBD2 identical over 8 bases. The CDR3 has 14 residues. Unmatched junction bases numbered 4, after V lost 3 bases and J lost 3 bases. Looked up from germline, CDR1 is SGHTA and CDR2 is FQGNSA. CDR3 nucleotides: TGTGCCAGCAGCTTTGGCGGGGGGTTCTACGAGCAGTACTTC. Translation gives CASSFGGGFYEQYF.

This chain uses TRBV7-2 with TRBJ2-7, with 9 bases identical to TRBD1. The germline V gene has CDR1 SGHTA and CDR2 FQGNSA. After removal of 5 bases from V and 6 bases from J, the junction contained 5 bases not matched to a gene. The CDR3 contains 13 residues. CDR3 coding DNA: TGTGCCAGCAGCAACAGGGGGCCAGGCGAGCAGTACTTC. Amino acid sequence: CASSNRGPGEQYF.

J is TRBJ2-1 and V is TRBV10-3; 10 bases are shared with TRBD2. Germline lookup yields CDR1 ENHRY and CDR2 SYGVKD. The junction had 6 bases not matched to a gene; V was cut back by 4 bases and J by 6 bases. CDR3 length: 15 amino acids. The chain's CDR3 is CAISVLAGVGNEQFF. DNA for the CDR3: TGTGCCATCAGTGTTCTAGCGGGAGTCGGCAATGAGCAGTTCTTC.

This clonotype showed up just once. Its ends do not fully match the called genes, so a read error is possible. The J gene is TRBJ1-5, the V gene TRBV7-2; no clear D. This CDR3 is built from 12 residues. In germline, CDR1 is SGHTA, CDR2 FQGNSA. The CDR3 bases are TGTGCCAGCAGCTTATTGGATCAGGCCCAGCATTTT. Protein: CASSLLDQAQHF.

The chain combines TRBV7-2 with TRBJ2-4, with no clear D. The CDR3 spans 16 residues. CDR1 is SGHTA, CDR2 FQGNSA, per germline. Trimming removed 5 bases at V and 0 bases at J, with 14 bases between. The CDR3 loop reads CASSPGGQLAKNIQYF. DNA for the CDR3: TGTGCCAGCAGCCCCGGTGGGCAGCTAGCCAAAAACATTCAGTACTTC.

The rearrangement links TRBV6-4 to TRBJ2-7; 11 positions match TRBD2. This CDR3 spans 16 amino acids. Trimming took 3 bases from V and 0 from J; bases not matched to a gene: 4. Per germline, CDR1 MRHNA and CDR2 SNTAGT. CDR3 amino acids: CASSELAGVNSYEQYF. In nucleotides, the CDR3 is TGTGCCAGCAGTGAACTAGCGGGGGTTAACTCCTACGAGCAGTACTTC.